This record looks at one TCR beta chain sequence and its context. Its specificity is unknown. The junction departs from the called germline gene at one end, perhaps through a read error. Method: immunoSEQ multiplex PCR; TCRdb's copy keeps in-frame clones and lacks some. This repertoire shows some 2,500 clones, about 25% found once; its top ten account for 20% to 25%. This sample is part of a study of T cells in localized non-small cell lung cancer. Overall study findings and caveats: Longer overall survival was seen with higher T cell density measured in blood. A median approximately 61 of the top 100 tumor clones appeared in adjacent lung.

The TCR comes from a man aged 40-75 years with stage II squamous cell lung carcinoma. This material consisted of normal lung tissue next to the tumor, taken before any cancer treatment.

CDR3 nucleotides: TGCGCCAGCAGCCCGAGGGGTCAAGCGGCCCACCCGTGGACGCAGGACTTC. Protein sequence: CASSPRGQAAHPWTQDF. This chain joins TRBV23-1 and TRBJ2-7; either TRBD1 or TRBD2 may fit D (5 bases each). TRBV23-1 is given ORF status, its function remaining uncertain. This CDR3 comprises 17 residues.